A single sample is the source of the 15 T cell receptor beta chains below, sequenced in a study of control samples from healthy donors and cancer patients. Clones were sequenced by immunoSEQ multiplex PCR, and TCRdb holds only the in-frame ones, with some missing. The table lists 90,000 or so clones, around 86% of them singletons. Material: blood. These TCRs come from a woman in her forties or fifties in good health.

The chain recombines TRBV4-2 with TRBJ1-1; unclear D gene. Looked up from germline, CDR1 is LGHNA and CDR2 is YNFKEQ. The CDR3 covers 14 residues. The V end lost 0 bases, the J end lost 4 bases, and 9 bases lay between the germline ends. The CDR3 loop reads CASSQDLLGTEAFF. The CDR3 region has the DNA TGTGCCAGCAGCCAAGATCTACTCGGCACTGAAGCTTTCTTT.

This clone was picked up a small number of times. J is TRBJ1-5 and V is TRBV12-5, with no clear D. V lost 4 bases to trimming and J lost 0 bases, with 16 bases between them. From germline, CDR1 is LGHNT and CDR2 FRNRAP. The CDR3 loop spans 17 amino acids. CDR3 sequence reads: CASGSINTDNSNQPQHF. Written as DNA, the CDR3 is TGTGCTAGTGGTTCGATTAATACAGATAATAGCAATCAGCCCCAGCATTTT. Full variable domain (remainder filled in from reference TRBV12-5 and TRBJ1-5): DARVTQTPRHKVTEMGQEVTMRCQPILGHNTVFWYRQTMMQGLELLAYFRNRAPLDDSGMPKDRFSAEMPDATLATLKIQPSEPRDSAVYFCASGSINTDNSNQPQHFGDGTRLSIL.

The chain employs TRBV6-5 and TRBJ1-6; D remains ambiguous. This CDR3 region has 14 residues. Trimming cost V 2 bases and J 9 bases, with 11 bases left between them. CDR1 and CDR2 (germline): MNHEY, SVGAGI. The CDR3 nucleotides are TGTGCCAGCAGTTACGGGCAGACGGGTTCACCCCTCCACTTT. This gives the protein CASSYGQTGSPLHF.

The chain has TRBV20-1 and TRBJ2-7; no reliable D call. Germline V gene data show CDR1 as DFQATT and CDR2 as SNEGSKA (reference sequence). V gave up 5 bases and J gave up 5 bases, with 10 bases separating them. This CDR3 region has 11 residues. For the CDR3, the DNA is TGCAGTGCTGTGCCTGAGGACGAGCAGTACTTC. Translated, it gives CSAVPEDEQYF.

The sample holds a few counts of this clone. V usage is TRBV11-2 and J usage is TRBJ2-7, with 9 bases fitting TRBD1. There are 11 residues in the CDR3. The germline gives CDR1 SGHAT, CDR2 FQNNGV. The V gene end was trimmed by 3 bases and the J gene end by 13 bases; junction bases not matched to a gene: 4. The CDR3 nucleotides read TGTGCCAGCAGCTTGGTGGGACAGGGATACTTC. The encoded protein is CASSLVGQGYF.

This clone was counted a single time. The chain is built from TRBV2 and TRBJ1-5; TRBD1 agrees at 7 bases. Germline loops: CDR1 SNHLY, CDR2 FYNNEI. J gave up 8 bases and V 3 bases, and 10 bases lay outside the gene matches. This CDR3 is 15 amino acids long. As DNA, the CDR3 is TGTGCCAGCAGTGAGAGGGAGCAGGGGGAAAAGCCCCAGCATTTT. Encoded protein: CASSEREQGEKPQHF.

A remark on this clone: The sample contains more than one DNA sequence encoding this CDR3. The genes are TRBV18 and TRBJ1-4; TRBD1 aligns across 9 bases. After removal of 4 bases from V and 5 bases from J, the junction contained 2 bases not matched to a gene. This CDR3 region has 14 residues. From germline, CDR1 is KGHSH and CDR2 LQKENI. The CDR3 here is CASSRGTGNEKLFF. The CDR3 coding sequence is TGTGCCAGCTCACGAGGGACAGGGAATGAAAAACTGTTTTTT.

This rearrangement joins TRBV7-3 to TRBJ2-1; 8 bases agree with TRBD2. The CDR3 contains 13 residues. Trimming removed 5 bases from V and 8 bases from J; junction bases left unmatched: 5. The germline V gene has CDR1 SGHTA and CDR2 FQGTGA. CDR3 sequence reads: CASSPGGVDEQFF. CDR3 DNA: TGTGCCAGCAGCCCCGGGGGGGTCGATGAGCAGTTCTTC.

This clone has only one observation. The chain carries TRBV2 and TRBJ1-3; unclear D gene. Germline V gives CDR1 SNHLY, CDR2 FYNNEI. V was cut by 6 bases and J by 0 bases, with 9 bases left in between. This CDR3 is built from 14 residues. CDR3 loop: CASRVDNSGNTIYF. CDR3 coding DNA: TGTGCCAGCAGAGTAGACAACTCTGGAAACACCATATATTTT.

In its sample, this clone was seen once. The chain couples TRBV19 to TRBJ2-7, with D perhaps TRBD2 (5 bases). The CDR3 has 13 residues. CDR1 and CDR2 (germline): LNHDA, SQIVND (reference sequence). The ends were cut back, 3 bases at V and 3 bases at J, with 9 bases in the middle. The CDR3 protein is CASSIEGYYEQYF. CDR3 nucleotide sequence: TGTGCCAGTAGTATCGAGGGCTACTACGAGCAGTACTTC. Full variable domain (outside the CDR3, taken from reference TRBV19 and TRBJ2-7): DGGITQSPKYLFRKEGQNVTLSCEQNLNHDAMYWYRQDPGQGLRLIYYSQIVNDFQKGDIAEGYSVSREKKESFPLTVTSAQKNPTAFYLCASSIEGYYEQYFGPGTRLTVT.

The CDR3 loop is CASSLLNSNSPLHF. In DNA form, the CDR3 reads TGTGCCAGCAGCTTATTAAACAGTAATTCACCCCTCCACTTT. This rearrangement joins TRBV7-2 to TRBJ1-6; no clear D. There are 14 residues in the CDR3. The ends were cut back, 2 bases at V and 6 bases at J, with 8 bases in the middle. CDR1 and CDR2 (germline): SGHTA, FQGNSA.

This clone came up once. The V gene is TRBV4-3, the J gene TRBJ2-7; D ambiguous. The CDR3 is made up of 15 amino acids. The V gene's germline CDR1 is LGHNA and CDR2 YSLEER. Between the trimmed V and J ends, which lost 1 base and 2 bases, there was a span of 12 bases. The DNA of the CDR3 is TGCGCCAGCAGCCAAGGCCCCGACGCTACCTACGAGCAGTACTTC. Translating gives CASSQGPDATYEQYF.

V is TRBV4-3 and J is TRBJ1-2; possible D gene TRBD1, 5 bases. Looked up from germline, CDR1 is LGHNA and CDR2 is YSLEER. Trimming cost V 3 bases and J 0 bases, with 11 bases left between them. The CDR3 is made up of 15 amino acids. This chain's CDR3 is CASSHIIGANYGYTF. The DNA for the CDR3 is TGCGCCAGCAGCCACATCATAGGGGCTAACTATGGCTACACCTTC.

The chain joins TRBV7-2 to TRBJ2-5; 16 bases fit TRBD2. The CDR3 is 18 amino acids. With 5 bases clipped from V and 4 bases from J, the junction kept 10 bases outside the gene matches. Germline-derived CDR1 and CDR2 are SGHTA and FQGNSA. CDR3 nucleotides: TGTGCCAGCAGCAGAGTCGGGACTAGCGGGGGGGCCCGAGAGACCCAGTACTTC. It encodes CASSRVGTSGGARETQYF. The whole variable domain, remainder taken from reference TRBV7-2 and TRBJ2-5, is GAGVSQSPSNKVTEKGKDVELRCDPISGHTALYWYRQSLGQGLEFLIYFQGNSAPDKSGLPSDRFSAERTGGSVSTLTIQRTQQEDSAVYLCASSRVGTSGGARETQYFGPGTRLLVL.

The rearrangement joins TRBV12-3 or TRBV12-4 to TRBJ1-4; TRBD1 matches 10 bases. V shed 6 bases, J shed 8 bases, and the junction held 3 bases outside the gene matches. The CDR3 consists of 13 residues. CDR3 sequence: CASSRQGAEKLFF. The CDR3, as DNA: TGTGCCAGCAGCCGACAGGGGGCGGAAAAACTGTTTTTT.